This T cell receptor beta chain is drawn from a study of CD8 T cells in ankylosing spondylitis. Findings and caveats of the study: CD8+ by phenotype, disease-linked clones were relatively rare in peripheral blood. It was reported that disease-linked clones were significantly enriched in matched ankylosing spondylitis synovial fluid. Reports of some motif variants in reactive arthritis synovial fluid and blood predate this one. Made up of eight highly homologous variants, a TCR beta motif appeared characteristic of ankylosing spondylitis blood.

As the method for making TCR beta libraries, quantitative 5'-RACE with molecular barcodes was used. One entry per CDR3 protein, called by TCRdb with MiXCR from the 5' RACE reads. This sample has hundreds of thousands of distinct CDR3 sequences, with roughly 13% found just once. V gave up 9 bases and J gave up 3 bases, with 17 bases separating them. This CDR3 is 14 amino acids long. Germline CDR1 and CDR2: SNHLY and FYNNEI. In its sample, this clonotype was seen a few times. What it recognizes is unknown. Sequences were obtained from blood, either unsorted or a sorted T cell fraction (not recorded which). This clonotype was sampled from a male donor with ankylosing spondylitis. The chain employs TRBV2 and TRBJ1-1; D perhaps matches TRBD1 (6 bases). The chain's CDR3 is CARTRGGQDTEAFF. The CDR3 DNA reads TGTGCCAGAACGCGGGGGGGGCAAGACACTGAAGCTTTCTTT.